The clone carrying this TCR beta chain was seen a single time. The entry originates in a study of blood T cell repertoires in COVID-19. TCRdb keeps only in-frame clones here, not all; method: immunoSEQ multiplex PCR. The table lists roughly 120,000 clones, over 60% of them singletons. Trimming removed 1 base from V and 7 bases from J; junction bases left unmatched: 7. Germline V lookup: CDR1 GTSNPN, CDR2 SVGIG (reference sequence). This CDR3 is 14 amino acids long. The chain joins TRBV30 to TRBJ2-1, with 7 bases fitting TRBD2. This clonotype was obtained from a woman older than 75 with acute or convalescent COVID-19. Material for sequencing was peripheral blood. This CDR3 reads CAWSERGVRNEQFF. The CDR3 nucleotides read TGTGCCTGGAGTGAACGGGGGGTACGGAATGAGCAGTTCTTC.